These 6 T cell receptor beta chains share one sample of origin, sequenced in a study of shared clonotypes between healthy human individuals. Generated by immunoSEQ multiplex PCR, the TCRdb table keeps only in-frame clones and is missing some. The sample lists over a million clones; approximately 98% were seen once. The sample was naive CD4+ T cells sorted from blood. As to subset: CD45RA+ positively selected. These receptors originate from a man between 25 and 39 years old in good health.

V gene TRBV25-1 combines with J gene TRBJ2-7, with TRBD2 identical over 12 bases. After removal of 2 bases from V and 3 bases from J, the junction contained 11 bases not matched to a gene. Germline CDR1 MGHDK, CDR2 SYGVNS. The CDR3 extends over 18 amino acids. The CDR3 DNA sequence: TGTGCCAGCAGTGAAAAGTTTGCAACTAGCGGGAGGCTCTACGAGCAGTACTTC. Its translation is CASSEKFATSGRLYEQYF.

This chain joins TRBV7-9 and TRBJ1-1; tentative D call: TRBD1 (5 bases). From germline, CDR1 is SEHNR and CDR2 FQNEAQ (reference sequence). V lost 7 bases and J lost 3, with 12 bases in between. This CDR3 is built from 13 residues. In DNA form, the CDR3 reads TGTGCCAGCAACGAGCTGGGGGACACTGAAGCTTTCTTT. It yields the protein CASNELGDTEAFF.

Notes on this clone: The same CDR3 is also encoded by other DNA sequences in this sample. This rearrangement joins TRBV19 to TRBJ2-5; D ambiguous. V lost 1 base and J lost 2, with 5 bases in between. In germline, CDR1 is LNHDA, CDR2 SQIVND (reference sequence). The CDR3 is 13 amino acids. The CDR3 loop is CASSIGRQETQYF. The CDR3 nucleotides read TGTGCCAGTAGTATAGGTAGACAAGAGACCCAGTACTTC. The variable domain in full, with the rest retrieved from reference TRBV19 and TRBJ2-5, is DGGITQSPKYLFRKEGQNVTLSCEQNLNHDAMYWYRQDPGQGLRLIYYSQIVNDFQKGDIAEGYSVSREKKESFPLTVTSAQKNPTAFYLCASSIGRQETQYFGPGTRLLVL.

The genes are TRBV7-9 and TRBJ2-3; 12 positions agree with TRBD2. The CDR3 is 16 residues long. J was trimmed by 6 bases and V by 1 base; bases with no gene match: 5. Germline lookup yields CDR1 SEHNR and CDR2 FQNEAQ (reference sequence). CDR3 nucleotides: TGTGCCAGCAGCTTAGGACTAGCGGGAGATGTGGATACGCAGTATTTT. The encoded protein is CASSLGLAGDVDTQYF. Full variable domain (remainder filled in from reference TRBV7-9 and TRBJ2-3): DTGVSQNPRHKITKRGQNVTFRCDPISEHNRLYWYRQTLGQGPEFLTYFQNEAQLEKSRLLSDRFSAERPKGSFSTLEIQRTEQGDSAMYLCASSLGLAGDVDTQYFGPGTRLTVL.

The chain links TRBV20-1 to TRBJ2-1; possible D gene TRBD2, 6 bases. This CDR3 has 11 residues. Trimming removed 8 bases at V and 7 bases at J, with 12 bases between. Per germline, CDR1 DFQATT and CDR2 SNEGSKA (reference sequence). CDR3 sequence reads: CSWERANEQFF. CDR3 DNA: TGCAGTTGGGAGCGGGCGAATGAGCAGTTCTTC.

V gene TRBV11-3 combines with J gene TRBJ2-2; 7 bases line up with TRBD1. The CDR3 loop spans 15 amino acids. V shed 7 bases and J 2 bases; nucleotides not matched to a gene: 7. Germline lookup yields CDR1 SGHNT and CDR2 YENEEA. The CDR3 coding sequence is TGTGCCAGCAAAGGGACAGCTGGAAACACCGGGGAGCTGTTTTTT. Amino acid sequence: CASKGTAGNTGELFF.